The rows below give T cell receptor beta chains drawn from one sample of a study of cytomegalovirus exposure and HLA in healthy donors. Profiled with immunoSEQ multiplex PCR; TCRdb holds only in-frame clones, not every one. Of some 110,000 clones detected, 88% appear once; the ten largest clones hold roughly 2%. The specimen sequenced was PBMCs. The receptors were sampled from a woman aged 18-30 years in good health and CMV-seropositive. CDR3s include the opening cysteine and the closing phenylalanine or tryptophan. Each record gives: J gene, clone size, V gene, D gene, CDR3 protein, CDR3 DNA. A D gene is named only where the DNA matches it firmly. Clone size appears in some rows only: once, few, many, or a class for an expanded clone.

J: TRBJ2-5; size: once; V: TRBV28; D: TRBD2; CDR3: CASSSITLGLATSETQYF; DNA: TGTGCCAGCAGCAGTATTACCCTTGGACTAGCTACATCAGAGACCCAGTACTTC
J: TRBJ1-3; size: -; V: TRBV28; D: TRBD1; CDR3: CASSIRGNTIYF; DNA: TGTGCCAGCAGCATCAGGGGGAACACCATATATTTT
J: TRBJ1-2; size: -; V: TRBV28; D: -; CDR3: CASSLPWEVDYGYTF; DNA: TGTGCCAGCAGTTTACCTTGGGAGGTGGACTATGGCTACACCTTC
J: TRBJ2-5; size: -; V: TRBV28; D: TRBD1; CDR3: CASSLQGEVRETQYF; DNA: TGTGCCAGCAGTTTACAGGGGGAAGTTCGGGAGACCCAGTACTTC
J: TRBJ2-3; size: few; V: TRBV15; D: TRBD2; CDR3: CATSITGTSGGGFSTDTQYF; DNA: TGTGCCACCAGCATAACCGGGACTAGCGGGGGGGGATTTAGCACAGATACGCAGTATTTT
J: TRBJ2-3; size: -; V: TRBV11-1; D: TRBD1; CDR3: CASSPGQSADTQYF; DNA: TGTGCCAGCAGCCCGGGACAGAGTGCGGATACGCAGTATTTT
J: TRBJ1-2; size: -; V: TRBV18; D: -; CDR3: CASSPPLHRNYGYTF; DNA: TGTGCCAGCTCACCACCACTGCACAGAAACTATGGCTACACCTTC
J: TRBJ2-1; size: -; V: TRBV12-5; D: -; CDR3: CAVGLFEGGQDNEQFF; DNA: TGTGCCGTCGGGCTTTTCGAGGGGGGGCAGGACAATGAGCAGTTCTTC
J: TRBJ2-3; size: -; V: TRBV9; D: -; CDR3: CASSVARQSTDTQYF; DNA: TGTGCCAGCAGCGTAGCTAGGCAGAGTACAGATACGCAGTATTTT
J: TRBJ1-1; size: -; V: TRBV6-5; D: -; CDR3: CASSYPGGGDTEAFF; DNA: TGTGCCAGCAGTTACCCCGGTGGAGGCGACACTGAAGCTTTCTTT
J: TRBJ1-5; size: -; V: TRBV15; D: TRBD1; CDR3: CATSSPGQGVRQGSNQPQHF; DNA: TGTGCCACCAGCTCCCCGGGACAGGGCGTTAGACAAGGTAGCAATCAGCCCCAGCATTTT
J: TRBJ2-5; size: -; V: TRBV29-1; D: TRBD2; CDR3: CSVEDGGGAPKETQYF; DNA: TGCAGCGTTGAAGATGGCGGGGGGGCCCCAAAAGAGACCCAGTACTTC
J: TRBJ2-5; size: -; V: TRBV2; D: TRBD2; CDR3: CASSPGTSGRETQYF; DNA: TGTGCCAGCAGCCCAGGGACTAGCGGGCGAGAGACCCAGTACTTC
J: TRBJ1-2; size: -; V: TRBV2; D: -; CDR3: CASSEAANYGYTF; DNA: TGTGCCAGCAGTGAGGCGGCAAACTATGGCTACACCTTC
J: TRBJ2-3; size: -; V: TRBV28; D: TRBD2; CDR3: CASRPPGGGETDTQYF; DNA: TGTGCCAGCAGACCGCCCGGCGGGGGGGAAACAGATACGCAGTATTTT
J: TRBJ2-3; size: -; V: TRBV6-5; D: TRBD2; CDR3: CASSYGTSDTDTQYF; DNA: TGTGCCAGCAGTTACGGGACTAGCGACACAGATACGCAGTATTTT
J: TRBJ1-6; size: few; V: TRBV7-9; D: TRBD1; CDR3: CASSSGQGNNSPLHF; DNA: TGTGCCAGCAGCTCGGGACAGGGAAATAATTCACCCCTCCACTTT
J: TRBJ2-3; size: -; V: TRBV9; D: TRBD2; CDR3: CASSQTSGGTDTQYF; DNA: TGTGCCAGCAGCCAGACTAGCGGCGGCACAGATACGCAGTATTTT
J: TRBJ2-7; size: -; V: TRBV6-5; D: TRBD1; CDR3: CASSTQAGGHEQYF; DNA: TGTGCCAGCAGTACACAAGCAGGGGGCCACGAGCAGTACTTC
J: TRBJ1-6; size: -; V: TRBV10-3; D: TRBD1; CDR3: CAISGGTVYNSPLHF; DNA: TGTGCCATCAGTGGCGGGACAGTATATAATTCACCCCTCCACTTT
J: TRBJ1-2; size: -; V: TRBV19; D: -; CDR3: CASREPGVDYGYTF; DNA: TGTGCCAGCAGGGAACCAGGGGTAGACTATGGCTACACCTTC
J: TRBJ2-1; size: -; V: TRBV7-9; D: TRBD1; CDR3: CASSGDREDNEQFF; DNA: TGTGCCAGCAGCGGGGACAGGGAAGACAATGAGCAGTTCTTC
J: TRBJ1-5; size: -; V: TRBV6-1; D: -; CDR3: CASSEGDKNQPQHF; DNA: TGTGCCAGCAGTGAGGGGGACAAGAATCAGCCCCAGCATTTT
J: TRBJ1-2; size: -; V: TRBV27; D: -; CDR3: CASRSGELSGYTF; DNA: TGTGCCAGCAGAAGCGGAGAGTTGAGTGGCTACACCTTC
J: TRBJ1-1; size: -; V: TRBV19; D: -; CDR3: CASSIYGARAAEAFF; DNA: TGTGCCAGTAGTATATATGGGGCCAGGGCAGCTGAAGCTTTCTTT
J: TRBJ1-2; size: -; V: TRBV5-5; D: TRBD1; CDR3: CASSFRGTGASGLGYTF; DNA: TGTGCCAGCAGCTTTAGGGGGACAGGGGCAAGCGGATTAGGCTACACCTTC
J: TRBJ1-2; size: -; V: TRBV28; D: TRBD1; CDR3: CASSAPRGRDYGYTF; DNA: TGTGCCAGCAGTGCGCCCAGGGGGCGCGACTATGGCTACACCTTC
J: TRBJ2-5; size: -; V: TRBV5-4; D: -; CDR3: CASSYAGVSSWETQYF; DNA: TGTGCCAGCAGCTATGCAGGAGTCTCTAGCTGGGAGACCCAGTACTTC
J: TRBJ2-7; size: -; V: TRBV27; D: -; CDR3: CASSLRTGNYEQYF; DNA: TGTGCCAGCAGTCTTCGGACGGGAAACTACGAGCAGTACTTC
J: TRBJ1-3; size: -; V: TRBV28; D: TRBD1; CDR3: CASSPTGAGNTIYF; DNA: TGTGCCAGCAGTCCGACAGGGGCTGGAAACACCATATATTTT
J: TRBJ1-2; size: -; V: TRBV2; D: -; CDR3: CASLPGMIANYGYTF; DNA: TGTGCCAGTCTCCCCGGGATGATAGCTAACTATGGCTACACCTTC
J: TRBJ2-7; size: -; V: TRBV29-1; D: TRBD1; CDR3: CSVGGQVVDEQYF; DNA: TGCAGCGTGGGGGGACAGGTAGTCGACGAGCAGTACTTC
J: TRBJ1-4; size: -; V: TRBV7-6; D: TRBD1; CDR3: CASSSSTGVEKLFF; DNA: TGTGCCAGCAGCTCCTCGACAGGGGTCGAAAAACTGTTTTTT
J: TRBJ2-4; size: -; V: TRBV6-1; D: -; CDR3: CASSDPRTDQNIQYF; DNA: TGTGCCAGCAGTGATCCGAGGACAGACCAAAACATTCAGTACTTC
J: TRBJ2-1; size: -; V: TRBV27; D: -; CDR3: CASRINGGANNEQFF; DNA: TGTGCCAGCCGAATCAACGGCGGGGCAAACAATGAGCAGTTCTTC
J: TRBJ2-1; size: -; V: TRBV14; D: TRBD1; CDR3: CASSWTGHFYNEQFF; DNA: TGTGCCAGCAGCTGGACAGGACATTTTTACAATGAGCAGTTCTTC
J: TRBJ1-2; size: -; V: TRBV27; D: -; CDR3: CASSLSSTAFSNYGYTF; DNA: TGTGCCAGCAGTTTATCGTCCACAGCATTTTCTAACTATGGCTACACCTTC
J: TRBJ1-5; size: few; V: TRBV6-5; D: TRBD1; CDR3: CASSYLGQGGNQPQHF; DNA: TGTGCCAGCAGTTACTTGGGACAGGGAGGCAATCAGCCCCAGCATTTT
J: TRBJ2-7; size: few; V: TRBV12-5; D: TRBD1; CDR3: CASARTGEGSYEQYF; DNA: TGTGCTAGTGCCAGGACAGGGGAAGGCTCCTACGAGCAGTACTTC
J: TRBJ2-1; size: -; V: TRBV27; D: -; CDR3: CASSWGGGYNEQFF; DNA: TGTGCCAGCAGTTGGGGAGGGGGATACAATGAGCAGTTCTTC
J: TRBJ1-5; size: once; V: TRBV19; D: -; CDR3: CASSISGGNQPQHF; DNA: TGTGCCAGTAGTATCTCAGGGGGCAATCAGCCCCAGCATTTT
J: TRBJ1-1; size: -; V: TRBV4-2; D: TRBD1; CDR3: CVSSHVDRGRRKTEAFF; DNA: TGTGTCAGCAGCCACGTTGACAGGGGGCGAAGGAAGACTGAAGCTTTCTTT
J: TRBJ2-3; size: -; V: TRBV15; D: -; CDR3: CATSRVGGVTDTQYF; DNA: TGTGCCACCAGCAGAGTTGGCGGGGTCACAGATACGCAGTATTTT
J: TRBJ1-5; size: -; V: TRBV28; D: -; CDR3: CASSPGQLDQPQHF; DNA: TGTGCCAGCAGCCCCGGACAGTTAGATCAGCCCCAGCATTTT
J: TRBJ1-3; size: -; V: TRBV5-6; D: -; CDR3: CASSLEAALNTIYF; DNA: TGTGCCAGCAGCTTGGAGGCGGCTCTCAACACCATATATTTT
J: TRBJ2-1; size: -; V: TRBV14; D: -; CDR3: CASSQGGGDNEQFF; DNA: TGTGCCAGCAGCCAAGGAGGGGGGGACAATGAGCAGTTCTTC
J: TRBJ1-1; size: -; V: TRBV28; D: -; CDR3: CASSDRRTEAFF; DNA: TGTGCCAGCAGCGACCGGAGGACTGAAGCTTTCTTT
J: TRBJ1-5; size: -; V: TRBV7-9; D: TRBD1; CDR3: CASSPRTEQGPPSNQPQHF; DNA: TGTGCCAGCAGCCCACGCACCGAACAGGGGCCCCCTAGCAATCAGCCCCAGCATTTT
J: TRBJ2-7; size: -; V: TRBV14; D: TRBD1; CDR3: CASSQGPDRGRTYEQYF; DNA: TGTGCCAGCAGCCAAGGCCCCGACAGGGGCCGCACCTACGAGCAGTACTTC
J: TRBJ1-4; size: -; V: TRBV6-5; D: -; CDR3: CASSSSWGANEKLFF; DNA: TGTGCCAGCAGTTCCAGCTGGGGGGCTAATGAAAAACTGTTTTTT
J: TRBJ2-3; size: -; V: TRBV19; D: TRBD2; CDR3: CASNPGSGATDTQYF; DNA: TGTGCCAGTAACCCGGGTAGCGGGGCCACAGATACGCAGTATTTT
J: TRBJ2-1; size: -; V: TRBV9; D: TRBD2; CDR3: CASSVRRLAGSANEQFF; DNA: TGTGCCAGCAGCGTCCGCAGGCTAGCGGGGAGCGCAAATGAGCAGTTCTTC
J: TRBJ2-1; size: -; V: TRBV2; D: TRBD1; CDR3: CASSGAGGSYNEQFF; DNA: TGTGCCAGCAGTGGAGCAGGGGGCTCCTACAATGAGCAGTTCTTC
J: TRBJ1-5; size: -; V: TRBV25-1; D: TRBD1; CDR3: CASSVRQGWQPQHF; DNA: TGTGCCAGCAGTGTACGACAGGGTTGGCAGCCCCAGCATTTT